This T cell receptor beta chain was found in a study of vaccination and CD4 T cells after COVID-19. Study-wide results and caveats: Researchers looked at relatively few convalescent patients and had no early post-infection timepoints.

Treatment described: roughly nine-day PBMC culture with coronavirus spike peptide pools or control peptides (ViraFEST assay). Ahead of the COVID-19 pandemic (2011-2018), the CD4+ T cells of the unexposed donor were collected. The Oncomine TCR Beta short-read assay sequenced DNA from cultured CD4+ T cells. In TCRdb, the PCR reads were re-called with MiXCR into one record per CDR3 protein. The sample records 8,000 to 10,000 distinct CDR3 sequences, over 45% being singletons. CDR1 is MNHNS, CDR2 SASEGT, per germline. V was clipped by 1 base and J by 0 bases, with 7 bases between them. The CDR3 consists of 15 residues. Concerning this clonotype: Antigen unknown.

The sequenced sample was CD4+ T cells from blood, cultured in vitro. The genes are TRBV6-1 and TRBJ1-3; unclear D gene. The source is a human donor in good health. This CDR3 reads CASSEDVASGNTIYF. The CDR3 bases are TGTGCCAGCAGTGAAGACGTAGCCTCTGGAAACACCATATATTTT.